The clone carrying this T cell receptor (beta chain) has at least ten counts. Germline V lookup: CDR1 SGHKS, CDR2 YYEKEE (reference sequence). CDR3 length: 17 amino acids. After removal of 4 bases from V and 6 bases from J, the junction contained 10 bases not matched to a gene. These data belong to a study of T cell repertoires in cytomegalovirus infection. Study in general: Indicated by public TCR beta signatures were CMV infection and matching HLA type.

TCRdb re-called the reads through MiXCR, storing one row per CDR3 protein. The repertoire consists of about 200,000 distinct CDR3 sequences, with approximately 9.7% occurring once and the leading ten covering about 4.6%. The sequenced sample consisted of PBMCs. J is TRBJ2-4 and V is TRBV5-5; TRBD2 aligns across 13 bases. This TCR derives from a human donor in good health (CMV status not recorded). Some clones in this sample may be carry-over from other donors' samples. The CDR3 DNA follows: TGTGCCAGCAGCCGACTCGGGACTAGCGGGACGGGAAACATTCAGTACTTC. Its translation is CASSRLGTSGTGNIQYF.